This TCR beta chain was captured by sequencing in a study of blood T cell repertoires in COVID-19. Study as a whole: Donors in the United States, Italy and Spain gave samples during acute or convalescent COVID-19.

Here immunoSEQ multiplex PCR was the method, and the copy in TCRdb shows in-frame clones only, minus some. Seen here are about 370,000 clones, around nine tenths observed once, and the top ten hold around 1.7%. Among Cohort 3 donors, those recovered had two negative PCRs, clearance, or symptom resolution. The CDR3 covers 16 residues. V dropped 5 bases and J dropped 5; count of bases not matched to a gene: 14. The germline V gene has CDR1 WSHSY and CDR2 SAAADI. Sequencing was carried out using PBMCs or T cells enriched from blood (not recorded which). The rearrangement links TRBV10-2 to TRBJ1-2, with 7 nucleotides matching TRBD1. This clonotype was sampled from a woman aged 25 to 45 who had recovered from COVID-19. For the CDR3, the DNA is TGCGCCAGCAGTCGCAGAATCCGGGACAGTAGGTATGGCTACACCTTC. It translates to CASSRRIRDSRYGYTF.